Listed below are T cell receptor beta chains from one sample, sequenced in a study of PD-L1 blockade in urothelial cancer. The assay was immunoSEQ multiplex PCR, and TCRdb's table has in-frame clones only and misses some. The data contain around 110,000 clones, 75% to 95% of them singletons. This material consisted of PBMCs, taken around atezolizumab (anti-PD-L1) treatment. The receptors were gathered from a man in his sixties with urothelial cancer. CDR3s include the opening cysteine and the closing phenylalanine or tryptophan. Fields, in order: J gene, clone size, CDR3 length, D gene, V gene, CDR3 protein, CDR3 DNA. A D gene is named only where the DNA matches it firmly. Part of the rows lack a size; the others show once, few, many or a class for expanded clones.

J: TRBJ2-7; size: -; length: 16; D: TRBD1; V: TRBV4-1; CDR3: CASSRSLRDRTYEQYF; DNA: TGCGCCAGCAGCCGAAGCCTACGGGACAGGACCTACGAGCAGTACTTC
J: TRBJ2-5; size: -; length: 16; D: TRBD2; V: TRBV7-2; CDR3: CASSLSGSGGQETQYF; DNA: TGTGCCAGCAGCCTAAGTGGTAGCGGGGGCCAAGAGACCCAGTACTTC
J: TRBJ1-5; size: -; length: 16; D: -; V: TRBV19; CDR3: CASSRRGRDSNQPQHF; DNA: TGTGCCAGTAGTCGCAGGGGTCGAGATAGCAATCAGCCCCAGCATTTT
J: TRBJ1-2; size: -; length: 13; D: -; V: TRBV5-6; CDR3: CASSLGQVRDYTF; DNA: TGTGCCAGCAGCTTAGGTCAAGTCAGGGACTACACCTTC
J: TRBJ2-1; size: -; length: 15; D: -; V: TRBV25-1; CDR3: CASSDPGTRIGEQFF; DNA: TGTGCCAGCAGTGACCCCGGGACTCGGATAGGGGAGCAGTTCTTC
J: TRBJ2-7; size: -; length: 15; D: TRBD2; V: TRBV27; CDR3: CATGSSIAGSYEQYF; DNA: TGTGCCACTGGCTCGAGTATAGCGGGCTCCTACGAGCAGTACTTC
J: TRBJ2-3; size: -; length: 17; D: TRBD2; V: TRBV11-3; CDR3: CASSANGLAGNTDTQYF; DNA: TGTGCCAGCAGCGCAAACGGACTAGCGGGAAATACAGATACGCAGTATTTT
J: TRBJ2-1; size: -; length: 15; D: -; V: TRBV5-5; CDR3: CASSLDRGSYNEQFF; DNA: TGTGCCAGCAGCTTGGATCGGGGCTCCTACAATGAGCAGTTCTTC
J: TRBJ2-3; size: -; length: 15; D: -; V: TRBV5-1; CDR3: CASSLASRSTDTQYF; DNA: TGCGCCAGCAGCTTGGCGTCTAGATCCACAGATACGCAGTATTTT
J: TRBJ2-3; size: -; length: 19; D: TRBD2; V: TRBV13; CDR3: CASSSTFWGGGGNTDTQYF; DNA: TGTGCCAGCAGCTCGACGTTCTGGGGCGGCGGGGGAAACACAGATACGCAGTATTTT
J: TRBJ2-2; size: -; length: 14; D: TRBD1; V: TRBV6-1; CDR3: CASRTGPNTGELFF; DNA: TGTGCCAGCCGGACAGGCCCGAACACCGGGGAGCTGTTTTTT
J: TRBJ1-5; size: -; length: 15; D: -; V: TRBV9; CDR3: CASSVAYSRNQPQHF; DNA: TGTGCCAGCAGCGTAGCTTACTCTCGCAATCAGCCCCAGCATTTT
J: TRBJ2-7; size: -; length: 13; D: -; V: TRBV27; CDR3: CARGVRSSYEQYF; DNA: TGTGCCAGAGGGGTGCGAAGCTCCTACGAGCAGTACTTC
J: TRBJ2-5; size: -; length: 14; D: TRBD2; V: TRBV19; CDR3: CASKLAGVGETQYF; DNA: TGTGCCAGTAAACTAGCGGGAGTGGGAGAGACCCAGTACTTC
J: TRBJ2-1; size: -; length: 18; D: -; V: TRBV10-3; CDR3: CAISEGGTGTSLSNEQFF; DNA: TGTGCCATCAGTGAAGGGGGCACCGGGACTTCTTTATCCAATGAGCAGTTCTTC
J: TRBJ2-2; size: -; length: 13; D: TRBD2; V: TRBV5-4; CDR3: CASSPGGPGELFF; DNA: TGTGCCAGCAGCCCGGGGGGGCCCGGGGAGCTGTTTTTT
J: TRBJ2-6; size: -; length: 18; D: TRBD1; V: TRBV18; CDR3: CASSPLSGQGSGANVLTF; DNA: TGTGCCAGCTCACCCCTTTCGGGACAGGGCTCTGGGGCCAACGTCCTGACTTTC
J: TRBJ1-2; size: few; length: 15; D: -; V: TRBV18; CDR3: CASSPGGESGYGYTF; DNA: TGTGCCAGCTCACCAGGAGGGGAAAGTGGCTATGGCTACACCTTC
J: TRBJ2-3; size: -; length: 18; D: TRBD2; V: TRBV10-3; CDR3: CAISQTGLAGGRTDTQYF; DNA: TGTGCCATCAGTCAAACGGGACTAGCGGGGGGCCGCACAGATACGCAGTATTTT
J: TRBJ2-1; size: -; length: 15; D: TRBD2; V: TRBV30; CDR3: CAWSVISGRGNEQFF; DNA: TGTGCCTGGAGTGTAATTAGCGGGAGGGGCAATGAGCAGTTCTTC
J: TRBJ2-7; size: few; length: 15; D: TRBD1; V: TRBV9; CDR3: CASSPRDRPSYEQYF; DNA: TGTGCCAGCAGCCCGAGGGACAGGCCCTCCTACGAGCAGTACTTC
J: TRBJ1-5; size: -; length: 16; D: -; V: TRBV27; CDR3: CASRRGNSQTYQPQHF; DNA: TGTGCCAGCAGAAGGGGGAACAGCCAAACTTATCAGCCCCAGCATTTT
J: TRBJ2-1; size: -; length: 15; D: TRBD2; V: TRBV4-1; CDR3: CASSHPLAGDNEQFF; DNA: TGCGCCAGCAGCCACCCCCTAGCGGGGGACAATGAGCAGTTCTTC
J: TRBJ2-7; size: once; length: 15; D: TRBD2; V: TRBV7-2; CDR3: CASSLVIAGGNEQYF; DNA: TGTGCCAGCAGCTTAGTGATAGCGGGAGGGAACGAGCAGTACTTC
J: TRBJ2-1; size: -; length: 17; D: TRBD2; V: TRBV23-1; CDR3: CASSQLGLAAAGNEQFF; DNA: TGCGCCAGCAGTCAATTGGGACTAGCGGCCGCTGGGAATGAGCAGTTCTTC
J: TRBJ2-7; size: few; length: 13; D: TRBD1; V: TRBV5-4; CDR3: CASSLGDRDEQYF; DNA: TGTGCCAGCAGCTTGGGGGACAGGGACGAGCAGTACTTC
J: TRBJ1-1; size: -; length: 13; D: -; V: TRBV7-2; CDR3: CASSQGMGTEAFF; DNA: TGTGCCAGCAGTCAGGGGATGGGTACTGAAGCTTTCTTT
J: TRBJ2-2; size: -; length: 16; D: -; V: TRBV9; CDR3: CASSPQGGLNTGELFF; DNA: TGTGCCAGCAGCCCCCAGGGGGGCCTAAACACCGGGGAGCTGTTTTTT
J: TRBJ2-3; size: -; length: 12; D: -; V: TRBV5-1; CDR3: CASGLLTDTQYF; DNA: TGCGCCAGCGGACTCCTCACAGATACGCAGTATTTT
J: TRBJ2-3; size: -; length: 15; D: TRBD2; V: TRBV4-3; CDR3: CASSQAGGSPDTQYF; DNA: TGCGCCAGCAGCCAAGCGGGGGGATCACCAGATACGCAGTATTTT
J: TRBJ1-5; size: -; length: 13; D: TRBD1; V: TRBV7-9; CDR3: CASSGGSNQPQHF; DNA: TGTGCCAGCTCAGGGGGTAGCAATCAGCCCCAGCATTTT
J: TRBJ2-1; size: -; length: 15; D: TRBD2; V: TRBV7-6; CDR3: CASSELAGGHNEQFF; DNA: TGTGCCAGCAGCGAACTAGCGGGGGGCCACAATGAGCAGTTCTTC
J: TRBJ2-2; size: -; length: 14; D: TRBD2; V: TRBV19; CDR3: CASNRGGGTGELFF; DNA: TGTGCCAGTAATCGGGGGGGCGGCACCGGGGAGCTGTTTTTT
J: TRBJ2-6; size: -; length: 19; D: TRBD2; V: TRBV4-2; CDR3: CASSQVSAAGGPGANVLTF; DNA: TGTGCCAGCAGCCAAGTCAGTGCAGCGGGAGGGCCTGGGGCCAACGTCCTGACTTTC
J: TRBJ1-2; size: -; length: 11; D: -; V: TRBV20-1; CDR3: CTAGGNYGYTF; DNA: TGCACCGCGGGGGGGAACTATGGCTACACCTTC
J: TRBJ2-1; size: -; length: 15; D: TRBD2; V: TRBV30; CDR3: CAWSVVGGGYNEQFF; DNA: TGTGCCTGGAGTGTAGTCGGGGGGGGATACAATGAGCAGTTCTTC
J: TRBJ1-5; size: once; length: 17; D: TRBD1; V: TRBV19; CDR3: CASSTYRTGGANQPQHF; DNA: TGTGCCAGTAGTACATACCGGACAGGGGGGGCAAATCAGCCCCAGCATTTT
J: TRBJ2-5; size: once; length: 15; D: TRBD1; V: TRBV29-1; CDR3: CSAATTGDPAETQYF; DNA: TGCAGCGCGGCTACAACAGGGGACCCGGCGGAGACCCAGTACTTC
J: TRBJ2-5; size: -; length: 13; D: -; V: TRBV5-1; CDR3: CASSGETQETQYF; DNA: TGCGCCAGCTCGGGGGAAACTCAAGAGACCCAGTACTTC
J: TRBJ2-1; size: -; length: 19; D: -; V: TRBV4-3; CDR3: CASSQAVLIRGGSYNEQFF; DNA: TGCGCCAGCAGCCAGGCGGTCCTAATCAGGGGCGGCTCCTACAATGAGCAGTTCTTC
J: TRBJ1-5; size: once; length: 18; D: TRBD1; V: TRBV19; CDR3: CASSRGQGNLHSNQPQHF; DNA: TGTGCCAGTAGTAGGGGACAGGGGAACCTCCATAGCAATCAGCCCCAGCATTTT
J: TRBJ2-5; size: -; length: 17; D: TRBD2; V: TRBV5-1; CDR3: CASSPGPGGGAGETQYF; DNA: TGCGCCAGCAGCCCGGGACCGGGCGGGGGGGCCGGGGAGACCCAGTACTTC